This T cell receptor (beta chain) was sequenced for a study of blood T cell repertoires in COVID-19. Clones were read by immunoSEQ multiplex PCR, and TCRdb kept only the in-frame ones, dropping some. Among 150,000 to 250,000 clones listed, approximately 94% were seen once. CDR1 and CDR2 from the germline V gene are LNHDA and SQIVND (reference sequence). The CDR3 is 17 residues long. After removal of 3 bases from V and 6 bases from J, the junction contained 11 bases not matched to a gene. This clonotype was obtained from a man in his thirties or forties with COVID-19, enrolled during active disease. Specimen: peripheral blood. The rearrangement uses TRBV19 and TRBJ2-5; 12 nucleotides agree with TRBD1. The CDR3 region has the DNA TGTGCCAGTAGTATCGGAGGTCAGGGACAGGGGGCGAAGACCCAGTACTTC. Translation: CASSIGGQGQGAKTQYF.